Presented here are 28 T cell receptor beta chains from one specimen sequenced in a study of blood T cell repertoires in COVID-19. Method: immunoSEQ multiplex PCR; TCRdb's copy keeps in-frame clones and lacks some. Of about 150,000 clones in the sample, about four fifths were seen once. Specimen: peripheral blood. Receptors originate from a woman aged 55 to 70 with acute or convalescent COVID-19.

The V and J genes are TRBV5-1 and TRBJ1-1; 9 bases are shared with TRBD1. The CDR3 totals 15 residues. J was trimmed by 5 bases and V by 3 bases; bases with no gene match: 8. Germline-derived CDR1 and CDR2 are SGHRS and YFSETQ. The CDR3 is CASSSDRGLVTEAFF. CDR3 DNA sequence: TGCGCCAGCAGCTCAGACAGGGGGTTGGTAACTGAAGCTTTCTTT.

CDR3 amino acids: CASSQEWGQSYEQYF. Here the CDR3 DNA reads TGTGCCAGCAGCCAAGAATGGGGACAGAGCTACGAGCAGTACTTC. J is TRBJ2-7 and V is TRBV3-1 (or the pseudogene TRBV3-2); 7 nucleotides agree with TRBD1. Germline CDR1 is LGHDT and CDR2 is YNNKEL (reference sequence). The CDR3 loop spans 15 amino acids. V trimming: 0 bases; J trimming: 3 bases; junction bases outside the gene matches: 5.

The V gene is TRBV28, the J gene TRBJ2-7, with D possibly matching TRBD1 (6 bases). The germline V gene has CDR1 MDHEN and CDR2 SYDVKM. The CDR3 consists of 12 residues. V was trimmed by 8 bases and J by 0 bases, leaving 8 bases between them. CDR3 loop: CASRDNSYEQYV. The CDR3 DNA sequence: TGTGCCAGCCGGGACAACTCCTACGAGCAGTACGTC.

J is TRBJ1-5 and V is TRBV27; D is perhaps TRBD1 (5 bases). CDR3 size: 15 residues. V was shortened by 3 bases and J by 6 bases, with 15 bases between the two germline ends. Germline V gene sequence: CDR1 MNHEY, CDR2 SMNVEV (reference sequence). The CDR3 sequence is CASSFGRGSGQPQHF. The CDR3 DNA follows: TGTGCCAGCAGTTTTGGTAGGGGAAGTGGTCAGCCCCAGCATTTT.

This clone was detected once. The chain links TRBV9 to TRBJ1-3; D is uncertain. In germline, CDR1 is SGDLS, CDR2 YYNGEE. V was cut by 2 bases and J by 8 bases, with 11 bases left in between. The CDR3 loop spans 13 amino acids. In nucleotides, the CDR3 is TGTGCCAGCAGCGTCGACGTGGGCTACACCATATATTTT. It translates to CASSVDVGYTIYF. Based on the CDR3 plus reference TRBV9 and TRBJ1-3, the full variable domain is DSGVTQTPKHLITATGQRVTLRCSPRSGDLSVYWYQQSLDQGLQFLIQYYNGEERAKGNILERFSAQQFPDLHSELNLSSLELGDSALYFCASSVDVGYTIYFGEGSWLTVV.

This chain connects TRBV15 to TRBJ2-3; D uncertain. The CDR3 runs 16 residues. V was cut by 1 base and J by 0 bases, with 11 bases left in between. Germline assignment: CDR1 LNHNV and CDR2 YYDKDF (reference sequence). Here the CDR3 reads CATSRGHGPSTDTQYF. CDR3 nucleotides: TGTGCCACCAGCAGAGGGCATGGCCCGAGCACAGATACGCAGTATTTT.

The chain joins TRBV18 to TRBJ2-2; no definite D call. CDR3 size: 15 residues. Germline CDR1 KGHSH, CDR2 LQKENI. Trimming took 4 bases from V and 2 from J, leaving 11 bases between them. The CDR3 loop is CASSQLSLNTGELFF. CDR3 in DNA: TGTGCCAGCTCACAGCTAAGTCTCAACACCGGGGAGCTGTTTTTT.

The chain carries TRBV18 and TRBJ2-2, with 9 bases aligning to TRBD1. Per germline, CDR1 KGHSH and CDR2 LQKENI. Trimming cost V 2 bases and J 5 bases; bases outside gene matches: 3. This CDR3 is 15 amino acids long. The CDR3 nucleotides read TGTGCCAGCTCACCAGGGACAGGGTATACCGGGGAGCTGTTTTTT. Protein sequence: CASSPGTGYTGELFF.

The rearrangement uses TRBV6-5 and TRBJ1-1; D possibly corresponds to TRBD1 (5 bases). V shed 7 bases and J shed 1 base, with 16 bases lying between them. This CDR3 region has 15 residues. Germline V gives CDR1 MNHEY, CDR2 SVGAGI. Here the CDR3 reads CASTLGGGENTEAFF. CDR3 DNA: TGTGCCAGCACCCTCGGGGGAGGAGAGAACACTGAAGCTTTCTTT.

Worth noting for this clone: One junction end does not reproduce the germline sequence, and a read error may be involved. V is TRBV7-3 and J is TRBJ2-3, with 8 bases lining up with TRBD2. The CDR3 extends over 14 amino acids. The germline V gene encodes CDR1 SGHTA and CDR2 FQGTGA. The CDR3 protein is CASSLRGGTDTQYF. The DNA of the CDR3 is TGTGCTAGCAGTCTTCGGGGGGGAACAGATACGCAGTATTTT.

V and J are TRBV9 and TRBJ1-3, with a weak D call TRBD1 (5 bases). V gave up 2 bases and J gave up 6 bases, with 12 bases separating them. Germline-derived CDR1 and CDR2 are SGDLS and YYNGEE. The CDR3 covers 14 residues. DNA for the CDR3: TGTGCCAGCAGCGTCTCGGGGGAGGAAAACACCATATATTTT. Translating it yields CASSVSGEENTIYF.

In its sample, this clone was seen once. CDR3 residues: CASSRSMNTEAFF. CDR3 nucleotides: TGTGCCAGTAGCAGATCCATGAACACTGAAGCTTTCTTT. J is TRBJ1-1 and V is TRBV30; D is undetermined. The CDR3 loop spans 13 amino acids. Germline V gives CDR1 GTSNPN, CDR2 SVGIG (reference sequence). Between the trimmed V and J ends, which lost 8 bases and 0 bases, there was a span of 13 bases.

The gene calls are TRBV9 and TRBJ1-5; 7 bases fit TRBD1. With V trimmed by 0 bases and J by 8 bases, 2 bases remained unmatched. Germline values: CDR1 SGDLS, CDR2 YYNGEE. The CDR3 has 13 amino acids. This chain's CDR3 is CASSVAGGEPQHF. The CDR3 DNA sequence: TGTGCCAGCAGCGTAGCAGGGGGTGAGCCCCAGCATTTT.

This chain joins TRBV15 and TRBJ2-5, with a tentative D call TRBD2 (5 bases). Deletions cut 5 bases from V and 5 bases from J, with 12 bases between. CDR1 and CDR2 from the germline V gene are LNHNV and YYDKDF (reference sequence). The CDR3 covers 13 residues. The CDR3 sequence: CATSRGGSETQYF. CDR3 sequence (DNA): TGTGCCACCAGCCGCGGAGGATCGGAGACCCAGTACTTC.

The J gene is TRBJ2-6, the V gene TRBV6-2 or TRBV6-3, with 9 bases lining up with TRBD1. V lost 3 bases, J lost 0 bases, and 3 bases stayed unmatched. Germline V gene lookup returns CDR1 MNHEY and CDR2 SVGEGT. This CDR3 is 17 amino acids long. The CDR3 nucleotides read TGTGCCAGCAGTTATGGGACAGGGAGCTCTGGGGCCAACGTCCTGACTTTC. Encoded protein: CASSYGTGSSGANVLTF.

The gene calls are TRBV29-1 and TRBJ1-2, with D possibly matching TRBD1 (5 bases). The CDR3 is 14 residues long. Germline V gives CDR1 SQVTM, CDR2 ANQGSEA. The V gene lost 6 bases and the J gene lost 1 base, with 15 bases spanning the gap. The CDR3 protein is CSVPTGGGNYGYTF. The CDR3 DNA reads TGCAGCGTGCCTACGGGCGGGGGTAACTATGGCTACACCTTC.

The chain is built from TRBV5-1 and TRBJ2-3; TRBD1 matches at 8 bases. There are 15 residues in the CDR3. The ends lost 4 bases at V and 3 bases at J; junction bases unmatched: 7. Germline V gene sequence: CDR1 SGHRS, CDR2 YFSETQ. The CDR3, as DNA: TGCGCCAGCAGCAACGGACAGGGATTGACAGATACGCAGTATTTT. Its protein product is CASSNGQGLTDTQYF.

The chain employs TRBV4-1 and TRBJ2-4, with 7 nucleotides matching TRBD2. The CDR3 loop spans 16 amino acids. The V gene's germline CDR1 is MGHRA and CDR2 YSYEKL. The V and J ends lost 4 bases and 6 bases, in that order; junction bases with no gene match: 12. The CDR3 is CASSLPGGGGINIQYF. CDR3 nucleotide sequence: TGCGCCAGCAGCCTCCCAGGTGGGGGGGGAATAAACATTCAGTACTTC.

This sequence joins TRBV12-5 and TRBJ1-2; 8 nucleotides align to TRBD1. Losses at the gene ends were 4 bases for V and 0 bases for J; bases not matched to a gene: 1. CDR1 LGHNT and CDR2 FRNRAP come from the germline V gene. CDR3 size: 14 residues. CDR3: CASGSGQANYGYTF. In nucleotides, the CDR3 is TGTGCTAGTGGTTCGGGACAGGCTAACTATGGCTACACCTTC. The variable domain in full, with the rest retrieved from reference TRBV12-5 and TRBJ1-2, is DARVTQTPRHKVTEMGQEVTMRCQPILGHNTVFWYRQTMMQGLELLAYFRNRAPLDDSGMPKDRFSAEMPDATLATLKIQPSEPRDSAVYFCASGSGQANYGYTFGSGTRLTVV.

This clone was observed a single time. The chain is built from TRBV5-6 and TRBJ1-2; D remains unclear. The V end lost 4 bases, the J end lost 0 bases, and 13 bases lay between the germline ends. Germline V gives CDR1 SGHDT, CDR2 YYEEEE. This CDR3 is built from 15 residues. The CDR3 region has the DNA TGTGCCAGCAGCGAGGGTTTTCGCACTAACTATGGCTACACCTTC. This codes for CASSEGFRTNYGYTF.

The J gene is TRBJ1-6, the V gene TRBV6-5, with 10 nucleotides matching TRBD1. V shed 2 bases, J shed 9 bases, and the junction held 4 bases outside the gene matches. There are 15 residues in the CDR3. Per the germline V gene, CDR1 is MNHEY and CDR2 is SVGAGI. CDR3 DNA: TGTGCCAGCAGTTACGCGACAGGGGGCAGTTCACCCCTCCACTTT. It is translated as CASSYATGGSSPLHF.

This chain uses TRBV19 with TRBJ1-5, with D possibly matching TRBD1 (5 bases). Trimming left V 9 bases short and J 0 bases short, with 12 bases between. Germline assignment: CDR1 LNHDA and CDR2 SQIVND (reference sequence). This CDR3 comprises 14 residues. The CDR3 region has the DNA TGTGCCAGCGGGGGGTCAGATAGCAATCAGCCCCAGCATTTT. This codes for CASGGSDSNQPQHF.

The V call is TRBV5-6, the J call TRBJ2-1; 8 bases are a match to TRBD2. Germline V gives CDR1 SGHDT, CDR2 YYEEEE. The ends lost 4 bases at V and 6 bases at J; junction bases unmatched: 9. The CDR3 consists of 15 residues. For the CDR3, the DNA is TGTGCCAGCAGCGAAAGTAGCGGGAATCTCAATGAGCAGTTCTTC. Encoded protein: CASSESSGNLNEQFF.

The gene calls are TRBV27 and TRBJ2-1, with TRBD2 matching 7 bases. The CDR3 is 16 residues long. Germline V gives CDR1 MNHEY, CDR2 SMNVEV (reference sequence). V trimming: 3 bases; J trimming: 4 bases; junction bases outside the gene matches: 9. This CDR3 is CASSFFGGIAYNEQFF. CDR3 DNA sequence: TGTGCCAGCAGTTTTTTCGGGGGGATCGCTTACAATGAGCAGTTCTTC.

The chain employs TRBV4-2 and TRBJ2-5, with 13 bases fitting TRBD2. This CDR3 has 16 amino acids. Trimming cost V 1 base and J 1 base; bases outside gene matches: 0. Per the germline V gene, CDR1 is LGHNA and CDR2 is YNFKEQ. The chain's CDR3 is CASSQGTSGGQETQYF. The CDR3 DNA reads as TGTGCCAGCAGCCAAGGGACTAGCGGGGGCCAAGAGACCCAGTACTTC.

V and J are TRBV30 and TRBJ1-2; 8 bases align to TRBD1. CDR1 and CDR2 from the germline V gene are GTSNPN and SVGIG (reference sequence). V lost 2 bases and J lost 8; bases outside the gene matches: 7. The CDR3 loop spans 13 amino acids. The CDR3 spells CAWSLTGGRGYTF. CDR3 nucleotide sequence: TGTGCCTGGAGTCTTACAGGGGGACGGGGCTACACCTTC.

This clone appeared a single time. The gene calls are TRBV6-6 and TRBJ1-2; 7 bases map to TRBD1. V shed 6 bases and J 7 bases; nucleotides not matched to a gene: 20. The CDR3 totals 17 residues. Per germline, CDR1 MNHNY and CDR2 SVGAGI (reference sequence). The CDR3 loop is CASRRGTDSILKSGYTF. DNA for the CDR3: TGTGCCAGCAGACGAGGGACAGACTCAATCCTTAAATCTGGCTACACCTTC.

The table lists this clone with a count of one. The rearrangement uses TRBV19 and TRBJ2-1; 14 bases map to TRBD2. Germline values: CDR1 LNHDA, CDR2 SQIVND (reference sequence). Trimming removed 6 bases from V and 9 bases from J; junction bases left unmatched: 4. CDR3 length: 14 amino acids. The CDR3 reads CASRSGTSGSEQFF. DNA of the CDR3: TGTGCCAGTAGATCGGGGACTAGCGGGAGTGAGCAGTTCTTC.